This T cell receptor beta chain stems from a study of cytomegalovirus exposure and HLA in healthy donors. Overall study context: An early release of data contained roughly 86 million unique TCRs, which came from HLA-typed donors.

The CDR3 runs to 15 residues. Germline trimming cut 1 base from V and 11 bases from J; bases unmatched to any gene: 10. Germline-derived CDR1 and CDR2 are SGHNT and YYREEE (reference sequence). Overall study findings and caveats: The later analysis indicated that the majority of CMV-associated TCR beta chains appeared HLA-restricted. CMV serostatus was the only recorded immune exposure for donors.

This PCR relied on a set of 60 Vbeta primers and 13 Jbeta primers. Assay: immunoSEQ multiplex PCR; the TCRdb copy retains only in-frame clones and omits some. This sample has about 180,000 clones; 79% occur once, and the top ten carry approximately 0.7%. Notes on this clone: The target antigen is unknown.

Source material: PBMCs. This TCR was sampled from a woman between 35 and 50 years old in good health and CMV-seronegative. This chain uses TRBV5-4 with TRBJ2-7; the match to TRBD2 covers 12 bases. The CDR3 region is CASSLIASGGEVEYF. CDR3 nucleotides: TGTGCCAGCAGCTTGATCGCTAGCGGGGGGGAAGTAGAGTACTTC.